A selection of T cell receptor beta chains follows, all from one sample in a study of CD8+ T cells in alopecia areata. Here immunoSEQ multiplex PCR was the method, and the copy in TCRdb shows in-frame clones only, minus some. The sample lists roughly 250,000 clones; under 80% were seen once. The sample here was CD4+ T cells sorted from blood, taken at week 0. The receptors derive from a human donor with alopecia areata. The CDR3 runs from the conserved cysteine through the conserved F or W. D genes are given only for firm matches. Some rows have no size entry. The others give once, few or many, or a class for an expanded clone.

D gene: NA; J gene: TRBJ2-1; CDR3 length: 13; clone size: NA; V gene: TRBV5-6; CDR3 DNA: TGTGCCAGCAGCTTGGGGACCTACAATGAGCAGTTCTTC; CDR3 protein: CASSLGTYNEQFF
D gene: TRBD2; J gene: TRBJ2-3; CDR3 length: 13; clone size: NA; V gene: TRBV7-2; CDR3 DNA: TGTGCCAGCAGCTCGGGGGGTCCAGATACGCAGTATTTT; CDR3 protein: CASSSGGPDTQYF
D gene: NA; J gene: TRBJ2-6; CDR3 length: 15; clone size: NA; V gene: TRBV5-1; CDR3 DNA: TGCGCCAGCAGCTTGTCAGTGTCTGGGGCCAACGTCCTGACTTTC; CDR3 protein: CASSLSVSGANVLTF
D gene: NA; J gene: TRBJ2-3; CDR3 length: 12; clone size: few; V gene: TRBV30; CDR3 DNA: TGTGCCTGGAGTGGACCCACAGATACGCAGTATTTT; CDR3 protein: CAWSGPTDTQYF
D gene: NA; J gene: TRBJ1-1; CDR3 length: 15; clone size: once; V gene: TRBV10-3; CDR3 DNA: TGTGCCATCAGTGATCCAGCGGTGAGGAACACTGAAGCTTTCTTT; CDR3 protein: CAISDPAVRNTEAFF
D gene: NA; J gene: TRBJ2-5; CDR3 length: 15; clone size: NA; V gene: TRBV5-4; CDR3 DNA: TGTGCCAGCAGCTTCGGGCAGGAGGGTCGGGAGACCCAGTACTTC; CDR3 protein: CASSFGQEGRETQYF
D gene: NA; J gene: TRBJ2-7; CDR3 length: 13; clone size: NA; V gene: TRBV9; CDR3 DNA: TGTGCCAGCAGCGTAGCGGGGGTTGGCGAGCAGTACTTC; CDR3 protein: CASSVAGVGEQYF
D gene: TRBD1; J gene: TRBJ2-3; CDR3 length: 17; clone size: NA; V gene: TRBV27; CDR3 DNA: TGTGCCAGCAGTTTACCCCACGGGACAGGGCGCACAGATACGCAGTATTTT; CDR3 protein: CASSLPHGTGRTDTQYF
D gene: NA; J gene: TRBJ2-7; CDR3 length: 16; clone size: NA; V gene: TRBV5-1; CDR3 DNA: TGCGCCAGCAGCTTGAGGGTGAAGGCCCCCTCCTACGAGCAGTACTTC; CDR3 protein: CASSLRVKAPSYEQYF
D gene: NA; J gene: TRBJ1-5; CDR3 length: 13; clone size: NA; V gene: TRBV5-6; CDR3 DNA: TGTGCCAGCAGCTTGGGGACCAATCAGCCCCAGCATTTT; CDR3 protein: CASSLGTNQPQHF
D gene: NA; J gene: TRBJ2-3; CDR3 length: 15; clone size: once; V gene: TRBV2; CDR3 DNA: TGTGCCAGCAGTGGCGGGGGCCTAAGCACAGATACGCAGTATTTT; CDR3 protein: CASSGGGLSTDTQYF
D gene: TRBD1; J gene: TRBJ1-2; CDR3 length: 17; clone size: NA; V gene: TRBV4-3; CDR3 DNA: TGCGCCAGCAGCCACCTACCGGGCGACAGGGACCCTCGGGGCTACACCTTC; CDR3 protein: CASSHLPGDRDPRGYTF
D gene: TRBD1; J gene: TRBJ2-7; CDR3 length: 17; clone size: NA; V gene: TRBV30; CDR3 DNA: TGTGCCTGGAGTGCGTCCTGGGGGACAGGCCCACCCGCGGAGCAGTACTTC; CDR3 protein: CAWSASWGTGPPAEQYF
D gene: NA; J gene: TRBJ2-2; CDR3 length: 13; clone size: NA; V gene: TRBV5-6; CDR3 DNA: TGTGCCAGCAGCTTGCAGCCCACCGGGGAGCTGTTTTTT; CDR3 protein: CASSLQPTGELFF
D gene: NA; J gene: TRBJ2-7; CDR3 length: 14; clone size: NA; V gene: TRBV6-5; CDR3 DNA: TGTGCCAGCAGCAGCCCGGCTGGGTCACGCCAGCAGTACTTC; CDR3 protein: CASSSPAGSRQQYF
D gene: NA; J gene: TRBJ2-7; CDR3 length: 15; clone size: NA; V gene: TRBV10-3; CDR3 DNA: TGTGCCATCGAGAAAAAGCTCGGTAGGGAAGTGGAGCAGTACTTC; CDR3 protein: CAIEKKLGREVEQYF
D gene: NA; J gene: TRBJ2-3; CDR3 length: 11; clone size: NA; V gene: TRBV29-1; CDR3 DNA: TGCAGCACTGCCGCGGTAGATACGCAGTATTTT; CDR3 protein: CSTAAVDTQYF
D gene: TRBD1; J gene: TRBJ1-4; CDR3 length: 16; clone size: NA; V gene: TRBV5-1; CDR3 DNA: TGCGCCAGCAGCCCCCACACAGGGGCGGTTGGAGAAAAACTGTTTTTT; CDR3 protein: CASSPHTGAVGEKLFF
D gene: NA; J gene: TRBJ2-3; CDR3 length: 12; clone size: few; V gene: TRBV10-3; CDR3 DNA: TGTGCCACCTCGGCGGCTCAAGATACGCAGTATTTT; CDR3 protein: CATSAAQDTQYF
D gene: NA; J gene: TRBJ2-5; CDR3 length: 14; clone size: NA; V gene: TRBV6-1; CDR3 DNA: TGTGCCAGCAGTCCAAGTGGGCCCCAAGAGACCCAGTACTTC; CDR3 protein: CASSPSGPQETQYF
D gene: NA; J gene: TRBJ2-5; CDR3 length: 13; clone size: NA; V gene: TRBV10-3; CDR3 DNA: TGTGCCATCAGTGACGGGCGGAGAGAGACCCAGTACTTC; CDR3 protein: CAISDGRRETQYF
D gene: NA; J gene: TRBJ2-1; CDR3 length: 15; clone size: once; V gene: TRBV2; CDR3 DNA: TGTGCCAGCAGTTACAGGGTTGTATCCTACAATGAGCAGTTCTTC; CDR3 protein: CASSYRVVSYNEQFF
D gene: TRBD1; J gene: TRBJ2-7; CDR3 length: 13; clone size: once; V gene: TRBV2; CDR3 DNA: TGTGCCAGCAGTGTGCAGGGGGCCTACGAGCAGTACTTC; CDR3 protein: CASSVQGAYEQYF
D gene: TRBD1; J gene: TRBJ1-2; CDR3 length: 14; clone size: NA; V gene: TRBV2; CDR3 DNA: TGTGCCAGCAGGGAGCGACAGGGAAACTATGGCTACACCTTC; CDR3 protein: CASRERQGNYGYTF
D gene: TRBD1; J gene: TRBJ1-6; CDR3 length: 16; clone size: NA; V gene: TRBV7-9; CDR3 DNA: TGTGCCAGCAGCAGGGGGACAGGGCTCGGCGATTCACCCCTCCACTTT; CDR3 protein: CASSRGTGLGDSPLHF
D gene: TRBD2; J gene: TRBJ2-1; CDR3 length: 17; clone size: NA; V gene: TRBV4-1; CDR3 DNA: TGCGCCAGCAGCCAAGATCTGACTAGCGGGGTCTACAATGAGCAGTTCTTC; CDR3 protein: CASSQDLTSGVYNEQFF
D gene: TRBD1; J gene: TRBJ2-5; CDR3 length: 15; clone size: once; V gene: TRBV7-2; CDR3 DNA: TGTGCCAGCAGCCCCGGGACAGGGGGGAAAGAGACCCAGTACTTC; CDR3 protein: CASSPGTGGKETQYF
D gene: TRBD2; J gene: TRBJ2-6; CDR3 length: 17; clone size: NA; V gene: TRBV30; CDR3 DNA: TGTGCCTGGAGACGAGCGGGGGGCTCGGCTGGGGCCAACGTCCTGACTTTC; CDR3 protein: CAWRRAGGSAGANVLTF
D gene: NA; J gene: TRBJ2-3; CDR3 length: 16; clone size: NA; V gene: TRBV6-6; CDR3 DNA: TGTGCCAGCAGTTACTCGGCCAGCTCTAGCACAGATACGCAGTATTTT; CDR3 protein: CASSYSASSSTDTQYF
D gene: NA; J gene: TRBJ2-1; CDR3 length: 11; clone size: NA; V gene: TRBV29-1; CDR3 DNA: TGCAGCGTGATCAGGGTCAATGAGCAGTTCTTC; CDR3 protein: CSVIRVNEQFF
D gene: NA; J gene: TRBJ1-2; CDR3 length: 15; clone size: NA; V gene: TRBV7-8; CDR3 DNA: TGTGCCAGCAGCTTGACTCGGGGTTTAAGTTATGGCTACACCTTC; CDR3 protein: CASSLTRGLSYGYTF
D gene: TRBD2; J gene: TRBJ2-1; CDR3 length: 15; clone size: NA; V gene: TRBV14; CDR3 DNA: TGTGCCAGCAGCCCCCGACTAGCGGCCCTAAGTGAGCAGTTCTTC; CDR3 protein: CASSPRLAALSEQFF
D gene: NA; J gene: TRBJ2-1; CDR3 length: 15; clone size: NA; V gene: TRBV30; CDR3 DNA: TGTGGCCTGGAAAAGGTTCCCCCCCTCGGCAATGAGCAGTTCTTC; CDR3 protein: CGLEKVPPLGNEQFF
D gene: NA; J gene: TRBJ1-2; CDR3 length: 11; clone size: few; V gene: TRBV29-1; CDR3 DNA: TGCAGCGTGCAGGGACGCGATGGCTACACCTTC; CDR3 protein: CSVQGRDGYTF
D gene: NA; J gene: TRBJ2-7; CDR3 length: 12; clone size: NA; V gene: TRBV5-1; CDR3 DNA: TGCGCCAGCAGCTTGGACAGGTACGAGCAGTACTTC; CDR3 protein: CASSLDRYEQYF
D gene: NA; J gene: TRBJ2-5; CDR3 length: 14; clone size: NA; V gene: TRBV19; CDR3 DNA: TGTGCCAGTAGTATTGAGCCAAATCAAGAGACCCAGTACTTC; CDR3 protein: CASSIEPNQETQYF
D gene: NA; J gene: TRBJ2-5; CDR3 length: 15; clone size: few; V gene: TRBV6-1; CDR3 DNA: TGTGCCAGCAGTGAATGGGCAGGGCGACAAGAGACCCAGTACTTC; CDR3 protein: CASSEWAGRQETQYF
D gene: NA; J gene: TRBJ2-5; CDR3 length: 15; clone size: NA; V gene: TRBV5-1; CDR3 DNA: TGCGCCAGCAGCTTGGCGGCCGCCCCTCAAGAGACCCAGTACTTC; CDR3 protein: CASSLAAAPQETQYF
D gene: NA; J gene: TRBJ2-1; CDR3 length: 14; clone size: NA; V gene: TRBV30; CDR3 DNA: TGTGCCTGGAGTGCTCAATTTATTGGGGATGAGCAGTTCTTC; CDR3 protein: CAWSAQFIGDEQFF
D gene: TRBD1; J gene: TRBJ2-7; CDR3 length: 13; clone size: few; V gene: TRBV27; CDR3 DNA: TGTGCCAGCAGTCGGGACAGGTACTACGAGCAGTACTTC; CDR3 protein: CASSRDRYYEQYF
D gene: NA; J gene: TRBJ1-1; CDR3 length: 14; clone size: few; V gene: TRBV5-1; CDR3 DNA: TGCGCCAGCAGCTTTGGGGACCGGAACACTGAAGCTTTCTTT; CDR3 protein: CASSFGDRNTEAFF
D gene: NA; J gene: TRBJ2-7; CDR3 length: 13; clone size: NA; V gene: TRBV10-3; CDR3 DNA: TGTGCCATCACTGAGACAGCGACCTACGAGCAGTACTTC; CDR3 protein: CAITETATYEQYF
D gene: NA; J gene: TRBJ2-3; CDR3 length: 14; clone size: once; V gene: TRBV5-1; CDR3 DNA: TGCGCCAGCAGCTTAAGCCTAAGCACAGATACGCAGTATTTT; CDR3 protein: CASSLSLSTDTQYF
D gene: NA; J gene: TRBJ2-1; CDR3 length: 12; clone size: NA; V gene: TRBV19; CDR3 DNA: TGTGCCAGTAGTGCACGAAGGGATGAGCAGTTCTTC; CDR3 protein: CASSARRDEQFF
D gene: NA; J gene: TRBJ1-5; CDR3 length: 13; clone size: NA; V gene: TRBV30; CDR3 DNA: TGTGCCTGGAGTGTATCGGCTGATCAGCCCCAGCATTTT; CDR3 protein: CAWSVSADQPQHF